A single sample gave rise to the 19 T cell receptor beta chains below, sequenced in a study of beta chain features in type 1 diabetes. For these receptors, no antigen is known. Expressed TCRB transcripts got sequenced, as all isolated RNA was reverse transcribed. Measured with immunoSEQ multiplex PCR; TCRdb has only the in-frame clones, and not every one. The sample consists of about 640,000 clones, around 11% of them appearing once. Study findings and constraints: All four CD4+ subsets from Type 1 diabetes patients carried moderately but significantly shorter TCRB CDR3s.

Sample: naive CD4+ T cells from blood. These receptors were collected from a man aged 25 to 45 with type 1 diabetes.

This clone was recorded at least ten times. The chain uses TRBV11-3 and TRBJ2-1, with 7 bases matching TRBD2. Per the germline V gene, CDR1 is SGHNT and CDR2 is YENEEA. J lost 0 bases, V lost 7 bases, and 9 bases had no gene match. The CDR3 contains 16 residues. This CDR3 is CASNIRRGTSYNEQFF. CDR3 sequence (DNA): TGTGCCAGCAATATCCGGCGGGGGACCTCCTACAATGAGCAGTTCTTC.

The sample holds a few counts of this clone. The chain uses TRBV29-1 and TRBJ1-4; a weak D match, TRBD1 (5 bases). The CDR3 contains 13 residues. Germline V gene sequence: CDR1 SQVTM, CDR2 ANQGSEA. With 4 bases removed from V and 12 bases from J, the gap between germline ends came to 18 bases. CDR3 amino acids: CSVGEGLPRQLFF. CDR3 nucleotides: TGCAGCGTTGGGGAGGGACTCCCCCGTCAACTGTTTTTT.

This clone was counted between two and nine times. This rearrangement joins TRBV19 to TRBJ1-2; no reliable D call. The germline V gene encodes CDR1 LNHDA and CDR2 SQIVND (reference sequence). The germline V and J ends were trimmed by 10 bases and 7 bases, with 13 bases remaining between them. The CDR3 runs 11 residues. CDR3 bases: TGTGCCACCCTTCGGTCGGGTGGCTACACCTTC. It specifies CATLRSGGYTF.

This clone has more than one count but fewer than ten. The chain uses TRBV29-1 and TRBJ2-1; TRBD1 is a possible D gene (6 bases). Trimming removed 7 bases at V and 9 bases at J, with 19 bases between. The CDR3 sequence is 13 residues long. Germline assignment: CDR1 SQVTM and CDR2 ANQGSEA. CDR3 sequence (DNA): TGCAGCGGATTTTTACAGGGTGAGGGTGAGCAGTTCTTC. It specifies CSGFLQGEGEQFF.

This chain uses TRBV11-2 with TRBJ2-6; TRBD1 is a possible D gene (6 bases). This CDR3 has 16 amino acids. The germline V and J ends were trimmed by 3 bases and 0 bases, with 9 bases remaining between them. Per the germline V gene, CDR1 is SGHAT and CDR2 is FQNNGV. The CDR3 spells CASSLWTDSGANVLTF. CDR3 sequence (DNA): TGTGCCAGCAGCTTGTGGACAGACTCTGGGGCCAACGTCCTGACTTTC.

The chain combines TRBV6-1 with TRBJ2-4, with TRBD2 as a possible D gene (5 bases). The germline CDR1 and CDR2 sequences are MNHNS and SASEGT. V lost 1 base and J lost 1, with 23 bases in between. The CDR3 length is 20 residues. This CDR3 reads CASSEDSDFGRAAAKNIQYF. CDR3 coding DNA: TGTGCCAGCAGTGAAGATTCGGACTTCGGGCGGGCTGCGGCCAAAAACATTCAGTACTTC.

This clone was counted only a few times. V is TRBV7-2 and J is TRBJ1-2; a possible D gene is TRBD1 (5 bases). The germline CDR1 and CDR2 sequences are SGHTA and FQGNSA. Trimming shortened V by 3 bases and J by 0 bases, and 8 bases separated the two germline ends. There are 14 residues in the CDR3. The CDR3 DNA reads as TGTGCCAGCAGCTTCCAGGGTTCTAACTATGGCTACACCTTC. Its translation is CASSFQGSNYGYTF.

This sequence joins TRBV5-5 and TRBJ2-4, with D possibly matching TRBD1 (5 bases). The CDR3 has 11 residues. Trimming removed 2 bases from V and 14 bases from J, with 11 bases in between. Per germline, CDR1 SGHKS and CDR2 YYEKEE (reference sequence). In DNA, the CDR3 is TGTGCCAGCAGCTTACAGGTCGCCGAGTACTTC. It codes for CASSLQVAEYF.

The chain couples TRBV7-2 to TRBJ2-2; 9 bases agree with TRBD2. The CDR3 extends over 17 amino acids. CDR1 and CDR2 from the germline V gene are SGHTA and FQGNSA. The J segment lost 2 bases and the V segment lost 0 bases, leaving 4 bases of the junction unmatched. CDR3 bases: TGTGCCAGCAGCTTAGCGGGTAGCGGGGGTAACACCGGGGAGCTGTTTTTT. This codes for CASSLAGSGGNTGELFF.

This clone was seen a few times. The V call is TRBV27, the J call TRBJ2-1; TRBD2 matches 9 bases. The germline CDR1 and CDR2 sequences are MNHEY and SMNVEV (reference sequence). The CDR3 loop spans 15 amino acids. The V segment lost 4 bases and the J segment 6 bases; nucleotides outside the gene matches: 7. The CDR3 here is CASSSGAGGPNEQFF. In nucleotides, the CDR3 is TGTGCCAGCAGTTCTGGAGCGGGGGGACCCAATGAGCAGTTCTTC.

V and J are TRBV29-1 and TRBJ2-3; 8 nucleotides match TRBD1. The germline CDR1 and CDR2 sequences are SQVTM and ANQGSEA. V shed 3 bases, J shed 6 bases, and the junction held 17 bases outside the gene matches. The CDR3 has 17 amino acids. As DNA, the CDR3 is TGCAGCGTTGAGGGATCTATCGGGACAGGTTTTAAGGATACGCAGTATTTT. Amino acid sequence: CSVEGSIGTGFKDTQYF.

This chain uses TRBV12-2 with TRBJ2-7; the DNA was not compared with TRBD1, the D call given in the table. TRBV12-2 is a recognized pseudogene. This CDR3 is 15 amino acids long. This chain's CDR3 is CASRLVVTGGYEQYF. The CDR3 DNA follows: TGTGCAAGTCGCTTAGTAGTGACAGGGGGCTACGAGCAGTACTTC.

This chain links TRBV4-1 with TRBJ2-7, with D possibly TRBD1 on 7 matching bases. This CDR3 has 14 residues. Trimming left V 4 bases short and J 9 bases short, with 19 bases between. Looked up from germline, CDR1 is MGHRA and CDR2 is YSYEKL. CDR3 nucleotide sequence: TGCGCCAGCAGCCTAGGAGGGGGCGAAGGGGCGCAGTACTTC. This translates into CASSLGGGEGAQYF.

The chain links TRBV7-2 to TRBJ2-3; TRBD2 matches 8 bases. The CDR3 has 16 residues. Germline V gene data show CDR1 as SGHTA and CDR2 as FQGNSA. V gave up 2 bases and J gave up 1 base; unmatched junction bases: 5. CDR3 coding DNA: TGTGCCAGCAGCTTAACGGGGGGGCAGGGCACAGATACGCAGTATTTT. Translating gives CASSLTGGQGTDTQYF. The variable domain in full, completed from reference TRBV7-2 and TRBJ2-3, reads GAGVSQSPSNKVTEKGKDVELRCDPISGHTALYWYRQSLGQGLEFLIYFQGNSAPDKSGLPSDRFSAERTGGSVSTLTIQRTQQEDSAVYLCASSLTGGQGTDTQYFGPGTRLTVL.

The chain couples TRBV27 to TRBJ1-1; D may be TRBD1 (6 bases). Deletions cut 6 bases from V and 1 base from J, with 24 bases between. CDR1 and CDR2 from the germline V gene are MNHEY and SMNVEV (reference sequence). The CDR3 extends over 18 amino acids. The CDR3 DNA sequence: TGTGCCAGCAGCCGCCGTGGAAGGATGGGACATGAGAACACTGAAGCTTTCTTT. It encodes CASSRRGRMGHENTEAFF.

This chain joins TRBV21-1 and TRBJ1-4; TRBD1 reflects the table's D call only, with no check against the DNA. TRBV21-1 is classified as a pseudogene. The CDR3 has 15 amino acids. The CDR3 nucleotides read TGTGCCAGCAGCACACGACAGGGGGCAGGTGAAAAACTGTTTTTT. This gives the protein CASSTRQGAGEKLFF.

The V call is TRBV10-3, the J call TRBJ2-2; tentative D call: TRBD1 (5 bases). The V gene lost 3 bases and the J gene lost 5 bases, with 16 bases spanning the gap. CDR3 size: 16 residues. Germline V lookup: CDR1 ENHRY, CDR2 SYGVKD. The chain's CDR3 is CAISDGPGRKTGELFF. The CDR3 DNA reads TGTGCCATCAGTGATGGCCCAGGGCGAAAAACCGGGGAGCTGTTTTTT.

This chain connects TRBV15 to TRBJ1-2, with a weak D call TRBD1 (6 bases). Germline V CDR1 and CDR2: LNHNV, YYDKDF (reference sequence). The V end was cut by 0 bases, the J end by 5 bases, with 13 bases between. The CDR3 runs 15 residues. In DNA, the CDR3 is TGTGCCACCAGCAGAGAGCTAGGGGGTGGTTATGGCTACACCTTC. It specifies CATSRELGGGYGYTF.

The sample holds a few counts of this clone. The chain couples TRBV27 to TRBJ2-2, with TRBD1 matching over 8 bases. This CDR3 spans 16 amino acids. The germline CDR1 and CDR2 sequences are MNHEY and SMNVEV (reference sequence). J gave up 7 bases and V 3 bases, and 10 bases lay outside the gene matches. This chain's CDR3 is CASSFSGTGLLGELFF. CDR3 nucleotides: TGTGCCAGCAGTTTCTCCGGGACAGGTTTACTCGGGGAGCTGTTTTTT.